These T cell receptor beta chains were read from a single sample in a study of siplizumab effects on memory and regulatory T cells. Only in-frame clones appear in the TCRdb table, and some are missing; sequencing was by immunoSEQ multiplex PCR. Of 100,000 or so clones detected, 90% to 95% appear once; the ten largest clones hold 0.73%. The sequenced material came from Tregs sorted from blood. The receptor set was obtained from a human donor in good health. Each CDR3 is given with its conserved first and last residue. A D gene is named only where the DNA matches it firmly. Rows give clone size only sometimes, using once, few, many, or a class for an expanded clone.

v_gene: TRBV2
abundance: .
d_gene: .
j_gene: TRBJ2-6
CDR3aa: CASVNDGANVLTF
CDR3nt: TGTGCCAGCGTTAACGATGGGGCCAACGTCCTGACTTTC

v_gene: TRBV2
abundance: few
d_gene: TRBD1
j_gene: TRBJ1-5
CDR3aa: CASSVGQGAGQPQHF
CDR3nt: TGTGCCAGCAGTGTCGGACAGGGGGCAGGTCAGCCCCAGCATTTT

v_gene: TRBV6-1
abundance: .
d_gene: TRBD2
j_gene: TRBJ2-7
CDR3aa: CAISAPGTSGSYEQYF
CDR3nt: TGTGCCATCAGTGCCCCCGGGACTAGCGGTTCCTACGAGCAGTACTTC

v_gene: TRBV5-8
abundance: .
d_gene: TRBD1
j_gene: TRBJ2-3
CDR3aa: CASSWGQGDTDTQYF
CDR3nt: TGTGCCAGCAGTTGGGGACAGGGGGACACAGATACGCAGTATTTT

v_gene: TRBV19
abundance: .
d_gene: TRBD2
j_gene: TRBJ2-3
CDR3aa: CASSIAAGLLTDTQYF
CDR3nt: TGTGCCAGTAGTATAGCAGCGGGGCTTCTCACAGATACGCAGTATTTT

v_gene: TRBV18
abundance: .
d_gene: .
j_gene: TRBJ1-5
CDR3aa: CASSPGYQPQHF
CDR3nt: TGTGCCAGCTCTCCAGGTTACCAGCCCCAGCATTTT

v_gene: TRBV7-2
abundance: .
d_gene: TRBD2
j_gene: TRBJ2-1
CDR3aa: CASSSVAGLVYEQFF
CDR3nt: TGTGCCAGCAGCTCCGTTGCGGGACTAGTCTATGAGCAGTTCTTC

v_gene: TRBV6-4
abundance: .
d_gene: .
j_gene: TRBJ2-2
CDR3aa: CASRRGDDTGELFF
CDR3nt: TGTGCCAGCCGGAGGGGAGATGACACCGGGGAGCTGTTTTTT

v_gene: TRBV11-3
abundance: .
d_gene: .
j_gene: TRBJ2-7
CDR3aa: CASSPGRGVSYEQYF
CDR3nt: TGTGCCAGCAGCCCGGGAAGGGGGGTCTCCTACGAGCAGTACTTC

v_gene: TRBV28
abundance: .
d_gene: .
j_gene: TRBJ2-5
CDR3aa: CASSLNRPQETQYF
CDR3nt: TGTGCCAGCAGTTTAAATCGACCACAAGAGACCCAGTACTTC

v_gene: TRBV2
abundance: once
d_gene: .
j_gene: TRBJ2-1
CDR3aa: CASSVDSGSYNEQFF
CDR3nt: TGTGCCAGCAGTGTCGATAGCGGCTCCTACAATGAGCAGTTCTTC

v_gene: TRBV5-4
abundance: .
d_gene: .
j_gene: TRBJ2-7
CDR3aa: CASSLGRASYEQYF
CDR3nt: TGTGCCAGCAGCTTGGGGAGAGCAAGCTACGAGCAGTACTTC

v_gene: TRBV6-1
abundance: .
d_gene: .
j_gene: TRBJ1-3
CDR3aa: CASSDLISGNTIYF
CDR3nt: TGTGCCAGCAGTGATCTGATCTCTGGAAACACCATATATTTT

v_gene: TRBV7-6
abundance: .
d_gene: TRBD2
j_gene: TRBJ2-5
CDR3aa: CASSRGAGGWTQYF
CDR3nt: TGTGCCAGCAGCCGAGGTGCGGGGGGGTGGACCCAGTACTTC

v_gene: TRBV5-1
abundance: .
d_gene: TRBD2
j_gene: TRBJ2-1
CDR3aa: CASRTGLLRNEQFF
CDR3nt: TGCGCCAGCAGGACGGGACTACTCCGAAATGAGCAGTTCTTC

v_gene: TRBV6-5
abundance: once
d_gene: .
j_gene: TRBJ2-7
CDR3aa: CASSGFDEQYF
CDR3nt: TGTGCCAGCAGTGGATTCGACGAGCAGTACTTC

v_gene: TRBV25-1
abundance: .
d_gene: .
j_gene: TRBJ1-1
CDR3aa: CASSELGEAFF
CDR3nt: TGTGCCAGCAGTGAATTAGGTGAAGCTTTCTTT

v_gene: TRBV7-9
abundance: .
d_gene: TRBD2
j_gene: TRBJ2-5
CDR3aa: CASSPESAGGRPGTQYF
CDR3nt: TGTGCCAGCAGCCCAGAGTCCGCGGGAGGGCGCCCGGGGACCCAGTACTTC